The T cell receptor (beta chain) described here comes from a study of shared clonotypes between healthy human individuals (dated by TCRdb to 2020 to 2022). Some background on the complete study: The cohort included a few men and a couple of women between 18 and 49 years of age. For each donor, CD4 naive and CD4 memory were each given three plates, CD8 naive was given two plates, and CD8 memory was given one plate. To estimate repertoire size and how much clonotypes are shared between individuals, the study performed deep sequencing of blood TCR repertoires from roughly five healthy adults. Different laboratories and diverse techniques were used to prepare libraries and sequence TCR repertoires, to increase sequencing depth and limit assay-specific biases. Between about 0.9 and 8.9 billion PBMCs per donor were obtained by leukapheresis. What the work shows at the level of the full study, not this receptor alone: Estimated clonotype richness was generally larger for naive than for memory subsets. Pairwise subsampling led to the expectation that sequencing depth would affect the degree of clonotype sharing among donors. Sharing across a handful of donors was observed for around 5% of naive CD4, less than 4% of naive CD8, about 2.5% of memory CD4, and roughly 0.4% of memory CD8 clonotypes. Because the study included a small number of donors, the genetic and exposure-history diversity represented was limited. Sampling was restricted to blood, and TCR repertoires in tissue are likely to differ from TCR repertoires in blood. Clonotypes shared by all four sorted-subset donors showed higher generation probabilities than non-shared clonotypes. Even with the large sequencing depth, rarefaction of the sorted-subset datasets indicated that sequencing was incomplete.

Using the deep immunoSEQ assay, TCR CDR3 regions were amplified from genomic DNA by multiplex PCR. For each cell subset, the extracted genomic DNA was distributed evenly across all wells of several immunoSEQ 96-well plates, and each plate served as one replicate. For sorted subsets, each replicate PCR was loaded with about 200 ng genomic DNA, equivalent to approximately 27,000 T cell genomes. The purified libraries were quantified using a Qubit 3.0 fluorometer, sized with a Bioanalyzer 2100, and then quantified again using the KAPA Library Quantification kit. Every immunoSEQ 96-well plate was sequenced on a dedicated single-read 150-cycle Illumina NextSeq 550 flow cell. Per the source publication's procedure: The immunoSEQ output contained only junctional sequences without quality scores, so filtering could not match that applied to full-length reads. To assign V/J genes and CDR3, sequences were annotated using PyIR, a Python wrapper for IgBLAST v1.9, with IMGT germline references. Reads with weak V/J assignments (E-value above 1e-6), missing CDR3, stop codons, out-of-frame junctions, or ambiguous translated residues were removed. V3J clonotypes were defined as sequences sharing an identical inferred V gene, J gene, and CDR3 amino acid sequence. Percentage overlap between repertoires was computed as shared unique clonotypes divided by the size of the smaller repertoire. Richness of each repertoire was evaluated using RTK rarefaction, the Chao1 estimator, and Recon v2.1 estimates of unobserved clonotypes. OLGA was used to compute generation probabilities for all TCRbeta clonotypes that the gDNA method yielded from a handful of donors. Entries here come from immuneACCESS through TCRdb and include only in-frame sequences with V and J called. Some clones fail to appear in such tables; in the studies checked, an unresolved V gene covers under half of the shortfall, and the cause of the remainder is unknown. The D gene and trimming were derived from the DNA, and the V and J assignments and clone size from that table. For this sample there are approximately 1.5 million clones; approximately 98% appear just once. Roughly 0.45% of the sample goes to the ten largest clones.

The cysteine opens and the phenylalanine closes a CDR3 of 14 amino acids. Only the CDR3 part of the read is kept: 42 bases, read in frame from the first base. The germline V gene provides CDR1 SQVTM and CDR2 ANQGSEA. Deletion took 6 bases off V and 1 base off J, with a span of 15 bases between the germline ends. The donors were healthy, HIV-negative adults who had no recently reported acute infections or vaccinations. Only Caucasian adults living in Nashville, Tennessee, USA were represented among the donors. Magnetic negative selection was used to enrich CD4+ T cells, after which naive cells were positively selected on CD45RA and the negative fraction became the memory subset. Blood was obtained by leukapheresis, after which PBMCs were separated by Ficoll-Histopaque density gradient centrifugation and cryopreserved in liquid nitrogen vapor phase. Analytical flow cytometry was used to check the purity and quantity of each magnetically sorted T cell population. Genomic DNA was isolated from each sorted fraction and quantified by UV absorbance on a Nanodrop 2000c.

Note on this clone: Which antigen it targets is not known. No much larger clone exists at a distance of one base, and base qualities are not known.

The receptor was isolated from a man between 25 and 39 years old in good health. Sequenced material: naive CD4+ T cells sorted from blood. The cell subset or site label of this sample denotes: CD45RA+ positively selected. The receptor chain draws on TRBV29-1 and TRBJ2-5; TRBD1 is possibly the D segment (5 matching bases). The CDR3 reads as follows: CSVLKTAFQETQYF. DNA sequence: TGCAGCGTCCTAAAGACAGCCTTCCAAGAGACCCAGTACTTC.